The next 19 T cell receptor beta chains were all read from a single sample in a study of Graves' ophthalmopathy and Graves' hyperthyroidism. Amplified TCR beta CDR3 regions were obtained using RNA transcripts as template. RT-PCR with HTBI primers came first, then second-round multiplex PCR. Via MiXCR, TCRdb re-called the multiplex PCR reads, giving one row per CDR3 protein. This table holds 300,000 or so distinct CDR3 sequences, roughly 15% found once. Sequenced: peripheral blood. The receptors were gathered from an adult man with Graves' ophthalmopathy.

The table lists this clonotype with many counts. This chain uses TRBV20-1 with TRBJ1-1; D possibly corresponds to TRBD1 (6 bases). CDR3 length equals 14 residues. The germline V gene encodes CDR1 DFQATT and CDR2 SNEGSKA (reference sequence). V was cut by 4 bases and J by 5 bases, with 17 bases left in between. CDR3 DNA sequence: TGCAGTGCTATCTCGGACGGGAGGGGGACTGAAGCTTTCTTT. This codes for CSAISDGRGTEAFF.

With regard to this clonotype: At one end, the junction sequence differs from germline, possibly due to a read error. The J gene is TRBJ1-5, the V gene TRBV5-1; D is ambiguous. The CDR3 spans 16 residues. Germline V gives CDR1 SGHRS, CDR2 YFSETQ. The CDR3 reads CASSPEAASHNQPQLF. The CDR3 DNA reads as TGCGCCAGCAGTCCGGAAGCAGCCAGCCACAATCAGCCCCAGCTTTTT.

The chain employs TRBV20-1 and TRBJ1-3; 7 bases map to TRBD1. V lost 1 base, J lost 7 bases, and 4 bases stayed unmatched. Per germline, CDR1 DFQATT and CDR2 SNEGSKA (reference sequence). CDR3 length equals 13 residues. The CDR3 here is CSARGQGINTIYF. CDR3 nucleotide sequence: TGCAGTGCTAGAGGACAGGGTATTAACACCATATATTTT.

The table lists this clonotype with many counts. The chain links TRBV30 to TRBJ1-1; D unclear. Trimming pared 0 bases from V and 0 bases from J, leaving 5 bases between. CDR3 length: 13 residues. Germline CDR1 is GTSNPN and CDR2 is SVGIG (reference sequence). CDR3 nucleotide sequence: TGTGCCTGGAGTGTCCCTTTGAACACTGAAGCTTTCTTT. Its translation: CAWSVPLNTEAFF.

There are many counts of this clonotype. This rearrangement joins TRBV27 to TRBJ1-6; D possibly corresponds to TRBD1 (6 bases). This CDR3 is built from 15 residues. CDR1 and CDR2 from the germline V gene are MNHEY and SMNVEV (reference sequence). V lost 3 bases to trimming and J lost 2 bases, with 8 bases between them. The CDR3 bases are TGTGCCAGCAGTTTTACAGGGACCTATAATTCACCCCTCCACTTT. This codes for CASSFTGTYNSPLHF.

This clonotype was seen at least ten times. The chain links TRBV19 to TRBJ2-5, with 7 bases lining up with TRBD2. Germline-derived CDR1 and CDR2 are LNHDA and SQIVND (reference sequence). This CDR3 contains 16 residues. Trimming took 1 base from V and 2 from J; bases not matched to a gene: 7. CDR3 region: CASSIVLASGQETQYF. DNA of the CDR3: TGTGCCAGTAGTATAGTTTTGGCTAGCGGACAAGAGACCCAGTACTTC. The full variable domain, with the rest looked up from reference TRBV19 and TRBJ2-5, is DGGITQSPKYLFRKEGQNVTLSCEQNLNHDAMYWYRQDPGQGLRLIYYSQIVNDFQKGDIAEGYSVSREKKESFPLTVTSAQKNPTAFYLCASSIVLASGQETQYFGPGTRLLVL.

This clonotype has a count of ten or more. The V and J genes are TRBV29-1 and TRBJ1-3; D not certain. Trimming removed 6 bases from V and 1 base from J, with 13 bases in between. Germline-derived CDR1 and CDR2 are SQVTM and ANQGSEA. The CDR3 totals 14 residues. CDR3 residues: CSVRVRDSGNTIYF. The CDR3 bases are TGCAGCGTCCGAGTAAGGGATTCTGGAAACACCATATATTTT.

This clonotype has at least ten counts. This sequence joins TRBV6-5 and TRBJ1-5; tentative D call: TRBD1 (6 bases). V gave up 6 bases and J gave up 6 bases, with 12 bases separating them. Germline V gene lookup returns CDR1 MNHEY and CDR2 SVGAGI. CDR3 size: 13 residues. CDR3 amino acids: CASRYRVAQPQHF. In DNA, the CDR3 is TGTGCCAGCAGATACAGGGTTGCTCAGCCCCAGCATTTT.

This clonotype has at least ten counts. The chain is built from TRBV5-1 and TRBJ2-5, with TRBD2 matching over 14 bases. This CDR3 spans 16 amino acids. V trimming: 3 bases; J trimming: 2 bases; junction bases outside the gene matches: 3. Germline V gene lookup returns CDR1 SGHRS and CDR2 YFSETQ. In DNA, the CDR3 is TGCGCCAGCAGCTCTCGACTAGCGGGAGGGCAAGAGACCCAGTACTTC. This codes for CASSSRLAGGQETQYF.

Many counts were recorded for this clonotype. The chain joins TRBV28 to TRBJ2-5; D may be TRBD1 (6 bases). CDR3 size: 14 residues. The germline V gene has CDR1 MDHEN and CDR2 SYDVKM. Trimming left V 4 bases short and J 2 bases short, with 11 bases between. CDR3 region: CASSSTGPQETQYF. Here the CDR3 DNA reads TGTGCCAGCAGTTCAACAGGGCCGCAAGAGACCCAGTACTTC.

This clonotype was observed a few times. The chain is built from TRBV4-1 and TRBJ2-7, with 7 bases that match TRBD2. The CDR3 loop spans 15 amino acids. Trimming took 0 bases from V and 7 from J; bases not matched to a gene: 9. In germline, CDR1 is MGHRA, CDR2 YSYEKL. CDR3 residues: CASSQDMGLLLEQYF. The CDR3 nucleotides are TGCGCCAGCAGCCAAGATATGGGACTACTGCTGGAGCAGTACTTC.

Many counts were recorded for this clonotype. The chain links TRBV12-3 or TRBV12-4 to TRBJ1-6; 9 bases line up with TRBD1. V gave up 3 bases and J gave up 7 bases; unmatched junction bases: 1. This CDR3 is built from 14 residues. CDR3 in DNA: TGTGCCAGCAGTTTTGGGACAGGGAATTCACCCCTCCACTTT. This encodes CASSFGTGNSPLHF.

This clonotype appeared many times. One end of the junction is discordant with germline, which a read error may explain. The rearrangement uses TRBV7-8 and TRBJ2-5; TRBD2 aligns across 7 bases. The germline CDR1 and CDR2 sequences are SGHVS and FQNEAQ. The CDR3 has 17 amino acids. CDR3 protein: CASSFSRVASGQEAQYF. In nucleotides, the CDR3 is TGTGCCAGCAGCTTCTCCCGAGTGGCTAGCGGACAAGAGGCCCAGTACTTC. Full variable domain (rest looked up from reference TRBV7-8 and TRBJ2-5): GAGVSQSPRYKVAKRGQDVALRCDPISGHVSLFWYQQALGQGPEFLTYFQNEAQLDKSGLPSDRFFAERPEGSVSTLKIQRTQQEDSAVYLCASSFSRVASGQEAQYFGPGTRLLVL.

This clonotype was counted many times. Because the CDR3 is missing its conserved closing phenylalanine or tryptophan, this is likely a read error. This chain joins TRBV10-3 and TRBJ1-1, with 8 nucleotides matching TRBD1. After removal of 6 bases from V and 2 bases from J, the junction contained 2 bases not matched to a gene. The length of the CDR3 is 13 residues. CDR1 ENHRY and CDR2 SYGVKD come from the germline V gene. The CDR3 DNA sequence: TGTGCCATCAGGGGACAGGTAAACACTGAAGCTTTCCTT. Translation gives CAIRGQVNTEAFL.

The sample holds many counts of this clonotype. V gene TRBV11-1 combines with J gene TRBJ2-5; the D call may be TRBD1 or TRBD2 (6 bases each). V was shortened by 0 bases and J by 4 bases, with 15 bases between the two germline ends. This CDR3 comprises 16 residues. Germline lookup yields CDR1 SGHAT and CDR2 FQDESV (reference sequence). The DNA for the CDR3 is TGTGCCAGCAGCTTAGCAGGGGGAGGAGGCGGAGAGACCCAGTACTTC. This translates into CASSLAGGGGGETQYF.

This clonotype was recorded many times. The chain carries TRBV20-1 and TRBJ1-5; D call uncertain. Between the trimmed V and J ends, which lost 0 bases and 0 bases, there was a span of 12 bases. CDR3 size: 16 residues. Per the germline V gene, CDR1 is DFQATT and CDR2 is SNEGSKA (reference sequence). CDR3: CSARDQASYSNQPQHF. CDR3 nucleotide sequence: TGCAGTGCTAGAGATCAGGCCTCTTATAGCAATCAGCCCCAGCATTTT.

Notes on this clonotype: One base away lies a much larger clone, so this may be a sequencing read error. The rearrangement uses TRBV9 and TRBJ1-5, with unresolved D. This CDR3 has 14 residues. Germline V gives CDR1 SGDLS, CDR2 YYNGEE. This CDR3 is CVSSVGRTREPQHF. DNA for the CDR3: TGTGTCAGCAGCGTAGGGCGGACCCGGGAGCCCCAGCATTTT.

The rearrangement joins TRBV27 to TRBJ2-5; no definite D call. CDR3 length: 15 residues. CDR1 and CDR2 from the germline V gene are MNHEY and SMNVEV (reference sequence). V was clipped by 3 bases and J by 4 bases, with 15 bases between them. CDR3 loop: CASSLRKNSRETQYF. For the CDR3, the DNA is TGTGCCAGCAGTTTGAGAAAGAATTCAAGAGAGACCCAGTACTTC.

V and J are TRBV29-1 and TRBJ2-2, with TRBD1 matching over 8 bases. V was clipped by 4 bases and J by 6 bases; unmatched bases: 4. Germline V gene data show CDR1 as SQVTM and CDR2 as ANQGSEA. This CDR3 region has 13 residues. CDR3 sequence: CSVVQGAAGELFF. DNA for the CDR3: TGCAGCGTTGTTCAGGGGGCCGCCGGGGAGCTGTTTTTT.